What follows are 12 T cell receptor beta chains derived from one specimen sequenced in a study of vaccination and CD4 T cells after COVID-19. Their cognate antigens are unknown. Cultured CD4+ T-cell DNA underwent Oncomine TCR Beta short-read sequencing. TCRdb fed the PCR reads into MiXCR, producing one record per CDR3 protein. Here the sample spans 20,000 to 25,000 distinct CDR3 sequences, roughly 37% being singletons. Treatment given: approximately nine-day PBMC culture with coronavirus spike peptide pools or control peptides (ViraFEST assay). This specimen was CD4+ T cells from blood, cultured in vitro, taken before SARS-CoV-2 vaccination. The receptor source for this set is a human donor who received a COVID-19 vaccine.

This chain connects TRBV20-1 to TRBJ1-1; D is uncertain. Per the germline V gene, CDR1 is DFQATT and CDR2 is SNEGSKA (reference sequence). Trimming took 6 bases from V and 2 from J, leaving 13 bases between them. This CDR3 has 13 residues. In nucleotides, the CDR3 is TGCAGTGCAGACTTAGACGTTAACACTGAAGCTTTCTTT. Translating it yields CSADLDVNTEAFF.

This chain uses TRBV24-1 with TRBJ2-3, with a weak D call TRBD1 (5 bases). The V gene's germline CDR1 is KGHDR and CDR2 SFDVKD. The V and J ends lost 3 bases and 1 base respectively, with 13 bases between them. The CDR3 consists of 16 residues. Here the CDR3 reads CATSDQGRRGTDTQYF. The CDR3 region has the DNA TGTGCCACCAGTGATCAGGGCCGGAGAGGCACAGATACGCAGTATTTT.

The V and J genes are TRBV5-4 and TRBJ1-5; TRBD1 is a possible D gene (6 bases). The CDR3 runs 15 residues. Deletions cut 0 bases from V and 4 bases from J, with 11 bases between. The germline gives CDR1 SGHNT, CDR2 YYREEE (reference sequence). The CDR3 is CASSLDQGFNQPQHF. The DNA of the CDR3 is TGTGCCAGCAGCTTGGACCAGGGGTTTAATCAGCCCCAGCATTTT.

The J gene is TRBJ2-7, the V gene TRBV27, with 10 bases lining up with TRBD2. V lost 5 bases to trimming and J lost 4 bases; unmatched junction nucleotides: 11. The CDR3 length is 16 residues. Germline V gives CDR1 MNHEY, CDR2 SMNVEV (reference sequence). CDR3 bases: TGTGCCAGCAGTCCTCTCACTAGCGGGGTTAGATACGAGCAGTACTTC. Its protein product is CASSPLTSGVRYEQYF.

V gene TRBV7-2 combines with J gene TRBJ2-5, with D maybe TRBD2 (6 bases). The CDR3 has 14 residues. Between the trimmed V and J ends, which lost 5 bases and 2 bases, there was a span of 12 bases. Germline V lookup: CDR1 SGHTA, CDR2 FQGNSA. CDR3 nucleotide sequence: TGTGCCAGCAGCCCCCGACTAGGGCAAGAGACCCAGTACTTC. This encodes CASSPRLGQETQYF.

This clonotype was seen a handful of times. The rearrangement links TRBV27 to TRBJ1-4; D is possibly TRBD1 (5 bases). The ends were cut back, 6 bases at V and 6 bases at J, with 14 bases in the middle. Per germline, CDR1 MNHEY and CDR2 SMNVEV (reference sequence). This CDR3 comprises 14 residues. This chain's CDR3 is CASRRDSRHEKLFF. CDR3 coding DNA: TGTGCCAGCAGGCGGGACTCTCGACATGAAAAACTGTTTTTT.

This clonotype was seen only a few times. The gene calls are TRBV20-1 and TRBJ2-1; D gene unclear. CDR3 length: 13 residues. The germline V and J ends were trimmed by 4 bases and 6 bases, with 13 bases remaining between them. Germline loops: CDR1 DFQATT, CDR2 SNEGSKA (reference sequence). The CDR3, as DNA: TGCAGTGCTACGAGCGATGGGTTCAATGAGCAGTTCTTC. This encodes CSATSDGFNEQFF.

The chain is built from TRBV10-1 and TRBJ2-7, with 11 bases fitting TRBD2. The CDR3 consists of 17 residues. The germline gives CDR1 WNHNN, CDR2 SYGVQD (reference sequence). Losses at the gene ends were 5 bases for V and 4 bases for J; bases not matched to a gene: 13. The CDR3 spells CASSRPNSGGAVYEQYF. The CDR3, as DNA: TGCGCCAGCAGTCGCCCCAATAGCGGGGGGGCGGTGTACGAGCAGTACTTC.

The rearrangement joins TRBV18 to TRBJ2-1, with 9 positions matching TRBD1. V gave up 0 bases and J gave up 8 bases; unmatched junction bases: 8. CDR1 and CDR2 (germline): KGHSH, LQKENI. The CDR3 length is 16 residues. As DNA, the CDR3 is TGTGCCAGCTCACCACCGTGGACAGGGGATATATATGAGCAGTTCTTC. It codes for CASSPPWTGDIYEQFF.

Only a few counts were recorded for this clonotype. CDR3 region: CTSSQDQTGVCEAGQPQHF. The CDR3 DNA is TGCACCAGCAGCCAAGATCAAACGGGGGTCTGCGAGGCCGGTCAGCCCCAGCATTTT. The chain joins TRBV1 to TRBJ1-5; TRBD1, the table's D call, lacks a check against the DNA. TRBV1 represents a pseudogene. CDR3 length: 19 amino acids.

J is TRBJ2-1 and V is TRBV12-3 or TRBV12-4; TRBD2 matches 7 bases. V shed 5 bases, J shed 6 bases, and the junction held 10 bases outside the gene matches. CDR3 length: 15 residues. CDR3 sequence reads: CASSPVTAGTNEQFF. CDR3 nucleotides: TGTGCCAGCAGTCCGGTCACAGCGGGGACCAATGAGCAGTTCTTC.

This clonotype was detected a few times. This chain connects TRBV28 to TRBJ1-6, with D maybe TRBD1 (5 bases). This CDR3 is built from 16 residues. V lost 4 bases, J lost 7 bases, and 17 bases lay in between. Germline-derived CDR1 and CDR2 are MDHEN and SYDVKM. The CDR3 is CASSSGGLLGNSPLHF. The CDR3 nucleotides read TGTGCCAGCAGTTCGGGGGGACTCCTGGGCAATTCACCCCTCCACTTT.